The 27 T cell receptor beta chains below were found in one sample sequenced in a study of CD8+ T cells in alopecia areata. It was cDNA, reverse transcribed from extracted RNA, that served as the sequencing template. The protocol was immunoSEQ multiplex PCR, while the TCRdb copy is restricted to in-frame clones and leaves out a portion. The sample has approximately 300,000 clones, none seen only once. On the basis of CD4, CD8alpha, NKG2D, NKG2ACE and other markers, pooled cutaneous lymph node cells were sorted. The sequencing sample was made of CD4+ T cells sorted from a lymph node. The receptors come from a C3H/HeJ mouse with alopecia areata. MHC haplotype: H2-k.

Regarding this clone: Genes here carry mouse names. From the germline J gene comes the end of the CDR3, since the read stops 4 residues before it. The chain is built from TRBV13-3 and TRBJ1-2, with unresolved D. The CDR3 length is 12 residues. V was cut by 3 bases and J by 3 bases, with 6 bases left in between. The V gene's germline CDR1 is NNHDY and CDR2 SYVADS. CDR3 amino acids: CASSAEDSDYTF. The CDR3 DNA, read in part, is TGTGCCAGCAGTGCAGAAGACTCC.

With regard to this clone: Gene names and germline match the mouse. The CDR3 extends 4 residues past the end of the read, so its final part is completed from the germline J gene. The chain combines TRBV13-2 with TRBJ2-2; 9 bases match TRBD2. The CDR3 contains 13 residues. Germline-derived CDR1 and CDR2 are NNHNN and SYGAGS (reference sequence). CDR3 DNA, as far as it was read: TGTGCTGGGGGGGCGCGGAACACCGGG. Residues: CAGGARNTG. The CDR3 in full is CAGGARNTGQLYF.

To note about this clone: The germline and genes are mouse ones. The read ends 4 residues early relative to the CDR3; the germline J gene fills the gap. This specimen includes other DNA sequences encoding the same CDR3. The rearrangement joins TRBV13-3 to TRBJ2-5; D remains ambiguous. CDR3 length: 12 residues. Germline V gene lookup returns CDR1 NNHDY and CDR2 SYVADS. Trimming removed 4 bases at V and 0 bases at J, with 3 bases between. The covered CDR3 bases are TGTGCCAGCAGTAGTAACCAAGAC. It yields the protein CASSSNQD. The whole CDR3 sequence is CASSSNQDTQYF. Complete variable domain (other parts from reference TRBV13-3 and TRBJ2-5): EAAVTQSPRSKVAVTGGKVTLSCHQTNNHDYMYWYRQDTGHGLRLIHYSYVADSTEKGDIPDGYKASRPSQENFSLILELASLSQTAVYFCASSSNQDTQYFGPGTRLLVL.

Comment on this clone: These gene names are mouse names. The DNA ends 4 residues before the CDR3 does, and the rest of the CDR3 is filled in from the germline J gene. The rearrangement uses TRBV13-1 and TRBJ2-1, with D possibly TRBD1 on 5 matching bases. From germline, CDR1 is NSHNY and CDR2 SYGAGN. The CDR3 sequence is 14 residues long. CDR3 in amino acids: CASSDDGRGAEQFF. The covered CDR3 bases are TGTGCCAGCAGTGATGATGGGAGGGGAGCT.

A word on this clone: The genes and germline here are from mouse. The read finishes 4 residues shy of the CDR3 end, and the germline J gene is used to complete it. The same CDR3 arises from other DNA sequences in this sample as well. The chain is built from TRBV14 and TRBJ2-1; a possible D gene is TRBD1 (6 bases). The germline V and J ends were trimmed by 5 bases and 4 bases, with 10 bases remaining between them. Germline CDR1 is SGHDT and CDR2 is FRDEAV. CDR3 length: 13 residues. The CDR3 DNA, read in part, is TGTGCCAGCAGCCTCGGACAGTATGCT. Its protein is CASSLGQYA. The whole CDR3 protein is CASSLGQYAEQFF.

About this clone: Gene names refer to mouse genes. The read terminates 4 residues ahead of where the CDR3 ends, so the germline J gene completes it. Other DNA sequences in the same sample also yield this CDR3. V is TRBV13-3 and J is TRBJ2-3; TRBD1 agrees at 11 bases. In germline, CDR1 is NNHDY, CDR2 SYVADS. This CDR3 is 15 amino acids long. V dropped 1 base and J dropped 3; count of bases not matched to a gene: 1. The CDR3 region is CASSDRDRGAETLYF. The sequenced part of the CDR3 DNA is TGTGCCAGCAGTGATCGGGACAGGGGGGCAGAA.

This clone showed up just a few times. Here the gene names and germline are mouse. The CDR3 end falls 4 residues outside the read, so it is completed with the germline J gene. Within the sample, other DNA sequences also encode this same CDR3. V gene TRBV1 combines with J gene TRBJ2-7; D may be TRBD2 (7 bases). Germline loops: CDR1 NSQYPW, CDR2 LRSPGD (reference sequence). The CDR3 loop spans 14 amino acids. Partial CDR3 DNA: TGCACCTGCAGTGCAGATCCGGGGGGCGAT. Encoded protein: CTCSADPGGD. The CDR3 in full is CTCSADPGGDEQYF.

About this clone itself: Gene names are mouse gene names. The CDR3 extends 4 residues past the end of the read, so its final part is completed from the germline J gene. The chain has TRBV1 and TRBJ2-5; D gene ambiguous. The CDR3 runs 14 residues. Germline CDR1 NSQYPW, CDR2 LRSPGD (reference sequence). Incomplete CDR3 DNA: TGCACCTGCAGTGCAGATTCCCAGAGGGAC. Protein sequence: CTCSADSQRD. The CDR3 in its entirety is CTCSADSQRDTQYF. The variable domain in full, with the rest retrieved from reference TRBV1 and TRBJ2-5, is VTLLEQNPRWRLVPRGQAVNLRCILKNSQYPWMSWYQQDLQKQLQWLFTLRSPGDKEVKSLPGADYLATRVTDTELRLQVANMSQGRTLYCTCSADSQRDTQYFGPGTRLLVL.

Concerning this clone: Gene labels here are mouse ones. The read gets to within 4 residues of the CDR3 end, and the germline J gene fills in the rest. This chain links TRBV17 with TRBJ2-1; 13 bases align to TRBD2. The CDR3 has 14 residues. Germline values: CDR1 MNHDT, CDR2 YYDKIL. The CDR3 bases that were read are TGTGCTAGCAGCCTGGGACTGGGGGGGTCT. As protein: CASSLGLGGS. The entire CDR3 is CASSLGLGGSEQFF. The entire variable domain, with the rest obtained from reference TRBV17 and TRBJ2-1, is as follows: DTTVKQNPRYKLARVGKPVNLICSQTMNHDTMYWYQKKPNQAPKLLLFYYDKILNREADTFEKFQSSRPNNSFCSLYIGSAGLEYSAMYLCASSLGLGGSEQFFGPGTRLTVL.

This clone was found a few times. The gene names here belong to mouse. Read sequence stops 4 residues before the CDR3 end, and the germline J gene provides the missing end. This same CDR3 is encoded by further DNA sequences in the sample. The chain uses TRBV13-1 and TRBJ1-1; a weak D match, TRBD1 (6 bases). This CDR3 spans 14 amino acids. CDR1 NSHNY and CDR2 SYGAGN come from the germline V gene. V was pared by 4 bases and J by 3 bases, with 13 bases between. The CDR3 DNA, read in part, is TGTGCCAGCAGTTCGACAGGAGGGGACACA. Translation gives CASSSTGGDT. The full CDR3 is CASSSTGGDTEVFF.

Notes on this clone: Gene names are the mouse ones. With the read ending 4 residues before the CDR3 end, the germline J gene is used to fill in that end. This chain uses TRBV5 with TRBJ2-2; tentative D call: TRBD1 (6 bases). The CDR3 length is 15 residues. Germline V gives CDR1 LGHNA, CDR2 YNLKQL (reference sequence). The V end was cut by 5 bases, the J end by 0 bases, with 10 bases between. The part of the CDR3 DNA that was read is TGTGCCAGCAGCGCCCGACAGGCAAACACCGGG. Its protein is CASSARQANTG. The full-length CDR3 reads as CASSARQANTGQLYF.

Note on this clone: Gene and germline names: mouse. Read data end 4 residues before the CDR3 end; the end is taken from the germline J gene. J is TRBJ1-1 and V is TRBV4, with 7 bases that match TRBD1. Germline V gives CDR1 LGHDT, CDR2 YNNKQL (reference sequence). This CDR3 is 12 amino acids long. CDR3 in amino acids: CASSSTGKEVFF. Incomplete CDR3 DNA: TGTGCCAGCAGCTCGACAGGGAAA. Filled out from reference TRBV4 and TRBJ1-1, the complete variable domain reads ETAVFQTPNYHVTQVGNEVSFNCKQTLGHDTMYWYKQDSKKLLKIMFSYNNKQLIVNETVPRRFSPQSSDKAHLNLRIKSVEPEDSAVYLCASSSTGKEVFFGKGTRLTVV.

Remarks on this clone: The germline and genes are mouse ones. The CDR3 end is not reached by the read, which stops 3 residues before it; the germline J gene fills it in. The J gene is TRBJ1-6, the V gene TRBV19; 9 bases line up with TRBD1. TRBJ1-6 is labeled an ORF, and its function is uncertain. The germline gives CDR1 FNHDT, CDR2 SITEND (reference sequence). This CDR3 contains 16 residues. V lost 0 bases and J lost 4; bases outside the gene matches: 2. CDR3 in amino acids: CASSIGGTGYNSPLYF. Partial CDR3 DNA: TGTGCCAGCAGTATAGGAGGGACAGGGTATAATTCGCCC.

Only a few counts were recorded for this clone. The listed genes are named as in mouse. The read ends 4 residues early relative to the CDR3; the germline J gene fills the gap. The same CDR3 is also encoded by other DNA sequences in this sample. This chain uses TRBV5 with TRBJ2-1, with 7 positions matching TRBD2. V dropped 0 bases and J dropped 6; count of bases not matched to a gene: 2. CDR3 size: 14 residues. Germline lookup yields CDR1 LGHNA and CDR2 YNLKQL (reference sequence). This CDR3 is CASSQDWGVAEQFF. The DNA read from the CDR3 is TGTGCCAGCAGCCAAGATTGGGGGGTTGCT.

A few counts support this clone. The gene names given are mouse names. The read terminates 4 residues ahead of where the CDR3 ends, so the germline J gene completes it. The rearrangement links TRBV13-3 to TRBJ2-2; 8 bases map to TRBD2. The germline V gene encodes CDR1 NNHDY and CDR2 SYVADS. J was trimmed by 4 bases and V by 2 bases; bases with no gene match: 1. There are 14 residues in the CDR3. The CDR3 loop is CASSELGVTGQLYF. CDR3 DNA, as far as it was read: TGTGCCAGCAGTGAACTGGGGGTCACCGGG.

This clone appeared a few times. Gene names refer to mouse genes. Sequencing ends 4 residues short of the CDR3 end; the germline J gene provides the rest. This sequence joins TRBV19 and TRBJ2-3; the match to TRBD1 covers 10 bases. There are 16 residues in the CDR3. Germline V CDR1 and CDR2: FNHDT, SITEND (reference sequence). The ends lost 4 bases at V and 3 bases at J; junction bases unmatched: 8. Incomplete CDR3 DNA: TGTGCCAGCAGTCTCGACAGGGGGCGGGGGGCAGAA. Amino acid sequence: CASSLDRGRGAE. The CDR3 in full is CASSLDRGRGAETLYF.

This clone was recorded a few times. Gene names and germline refer to mouse. The CDR3 goes on 4 residues after the read ends, and that part is filled in from the germline J gene. The same CDR3 also results from other DNA sequences found in this sample. This chain uses TRBV1 with TRBJ2-3; 7 bases agree with TRBD1. The ends lost 3 bases at V and 0 bases at J; junction bases unmatched: 3. Per germline, CDR1 NSQYPW and CDR2 LRSPGD (reference sequence). This CDR3 region has 15 residues. The part of the CDR3 DNA that was read is TGCACCTGCAGTGCGGACAGGTCTAGTGCAGAA. Amino acids: CTCSADRSSAE. The whole CDR3 protein is CTCSADRSSAETLYF.

A word on this clone: Gene names and germline refer to mouse. The CDR3 goes on 4 residues after the read ends, and that part is filled in from the germline J gene. Other DNA variants within this sample encode the same CDR3. The V and J genes are TRBV5 and TRBJ2-1, with 8 bases lining up with TRBD1. This CDR3 spans 15 amino acids. V was clipped by 4 bases and J by 1 base; unmatched bases: 3. Germline assignment: CDR1 LGHNA and CDR2 YNLKQL (reference sequence). The sequenced part of the CDR3 DNA is TGTGCCAGCAGCCCCCGGGACAGGAACTATGCT. Amino acid sequence: CASSPRDRNYA. The entire CDR3 protein reads CASSPRDRNYAEQFF.

Notes on this clone: Gene names are the mouse ones. The read gets to within 4 residues of the CDR3 end, and the germline J gene fills in the rest. The V call is TRBV5, the J call TRBJ1-2, with D hard to call. The CDR3 runs to 13 residues. In germline, CDR1 is LGHNA, CDR2 YNLKQL (reference sequence). Trimming took off 2 bases at V and 2 bases at J, with 6 bases between the two ends. The sequenced part of the CDR3 DNA is TGTGCCAGCAGCCAAAAACAGAACTCC. Protein: CASSQKQNS. The full CDR3 protein reads CASSQKQNSDYTF.

On this clone itself: The genes and germline here are from mouse. Read coverage stops 4 residues before the CDR3 terminus; the germline J gene supplies the remainder. The chain has TRBV13-3 and TRBJ2-2; 8 bases match TRBD2. Germline V gene lookup returns CDR1 NNHDY and CDR2 SYVADS. Trimming at V came to 2 bases and at J to 4 bases, leaving 4 bases not matched to a gene. The length of the CDR3 is 15 residues. The CDR3 loop is CASSEGGAGTGQLYF. The part of the CDR3 DNA that was read is TGTGCCAGCAGTGAAGGGGGGGCTGGCACCGGG. The entire variable domain, with the rest obtained from reference TRBV13-3 and TRBJ2-2, is as follows: EAAVTQSPRSKVAVTGGKVTLSCHQTNNHDYMYWYRQDTGHGLRLIHYSYVADSTEKGDIPDGYKASRPSQENFSLILELASLSQTAVYFCASSEGGAGTGQLYFGEGSKLTVL.

Comments on this clone: Mouse gene names and germline throughout. Read sequence stops 4 residues before the CDR3 end, and the germline J gene provides the missing end. Other DNA sequences within the sample encode an identical CDR3. V gene TRBV31 combines with J gene TRBJ2-2; 8 bases are shared with TRBD2. The germline gives CDR1 GKSSPN, CDR2 SITVG. The J segment lost 0 bases and the V segment lost 3 bases, leaving 3 bases of the junction unmatched. This CDR3 spans 15 amino acids. The CDR3 bases that were read are TGTGCCTGGAGGGGGACTGGAGCAAACACCGGG. This gives the protein CAWRGTGANTG. The whole CDR3 protein is CAWRGTGANTGQLYF.

With regard to this clone: The genes are named according to mouse. The sequenced fragment ends 4 residues before the CDR3 boundary, so the rest is inferred from the germline J gene. This chain joins TRBV17 and TRBJ2-1, with 9 bases that match TRBD2. Germline CDR1 is MNHDT and CDR2 is YYDKIL. This CDR3 contains 16 residues. The CDR3 region is CASSRDRVGGRAEQFF. The CDR3 bases that were read are TGTGCTAGCAGTAGAGATCGGGTGGGGGGGCGCGCT. Full variable domain (outside the CDR3, taken from reference TRBV17 and TRBJ2-1): DTTVKQNPRYKLARVGKPVNLICSQTMNHDTMYWYQKKPNQAPKLLLFYYDKILNREADTFEKFQSSRPNNSFCSLYIGSAGLEYSAMYLCASSRDRVGGRAEQFFGPGTRLTVL.

To note about this clone: Gene labels here are mouse ones. The read ends 4 residues before the CDR3 terminus; that terminus is restored from the germline J gene. This chain joins TRBV13-1 and TRBJ2-2, with TRBD1 matching over 8 bases. The CDR3 is made up of 14 amino acids. The junction had 3 bases not matched to a gene; V was cut back by 5 bases and J by 3 bases. CDR1 NSHNY and CDR2 SYGAGN come from the germline V gene. CDR3 DNA, as far as it was read: TGTGCCAGCAGAGAGACAGGGGACACCGGG. This translates into CASRETGDTG. The whole CDR3 is CASRETGDTGQLYF.

The sample holds a few counts of this clone. The genes and germline here are from mouse. The read terminates 4 residues ahead of where the CDR3 ends, so the germline J gene completes it. V gene TRBV1 combines with J gene TRBJ2-1; TRBD2 matches 7 bases. This CDR3 spans 15 amino acids. Germline CDR1 NSQYPW, CDR2 LRSPGD (reference sequence). Trimming at V came to 3 bases and at J to 2 bases, leaving 4 bases not matched to a gene. The CDR3 DNA, read in part, is TGCACCTGCAGTGCCGCGACTGGGTACTATGCT. Protein: CTCSAATGYYA. Given in full, the CDR3 is CTCSAATGYYAEQFF.

A note on this clone: Gene names and germline refer to mouse. The read terminates 4 residues before the CDR3 end, so the remaining end is supplied by the germline J gene. The rearrangement joins TRBV13-1 to TRBJ1-2; D gene uncertain. CDR1 is NSHNY and CDR2 is SYGAGN in the germline V gene. This CDR3 is built from 12 residues. Incomplete CDR3 DNA: TGTGCCAGCAGTCCGACTGGGGTC. Protein product: CASSPTGV. In full, the CDR3 reads CASSPTGVDYTF.

This clone was seen more than once but under ten times. All gene names here are mouse names. Sequencing ends 3 residues short of the CDR3 end; the germline J gene provides the rest. This chain uses TRBV31 with TRBJ1-6, with unresolved D. TRBJ1-6 is classed as an ORF, of uncertain function. The CDR3 length is 14 residues. The germline V gene has CDR1 GKSSPN and CDR2 SITVG. V was cut by 0 bases and J by 6 bases, with 9 bases left in between. Partial CDR3 DNA: TGTGCCTGGAGTCTACACAGCCCTAATTCGCCC. Residues: CAWSLHSPNSP. In full, the CDR3 reads CAWSLHSPNSPLYF.

This clone was picked up a small number of times. Mouse gene names apply. The read falls 4 residues short of the CDR3 end, and the missing part is taken from the germline J gene. V is TRBV13-1 and J is TRBJ2-7; D may be TRBD2 (6 bases). The CDR3 spans 14 residues. Germline V gene sequence: CDR1 NSHNY, CDR2 SYGAGN. The V end lost 2 bases, the J end lost 2 bases, and 11 bases lay between the germline ends. Here the CDR3 reads CASSEPWGAYEQYF. Partial CDR3 DNA: TGTGCCAGCAGTGAACCCTGGGGAGCCTAT.